This T cell receptor (beta chain) was identified during a study of T cells in Graves' hyperthyroidism and ophthalmopathy. For the study at large: Peripheral blood specimens were obtained at initial diagnosis, prior to any treatment. The study, taken as a whole, reports: Ophthalmopathy was model-predicted a median around 6.1 months pre-onset. Most clonotypes expanded in thyroid above 0.001 were likewise present in blood.

With respect to this clonotype: Its antigen is not identified.

TCR beta CDR3 regions were amplified from RNA transcripts. During a first-round RT-PCR of the TCR CDR3, the HTBI primer set was used. TCRdb passed the multiplex PCR reads through MiXCR, listing each CDR3 protein once. The repertoire has around 600,000 distinct CDR3 sequences, around 15% of them found once; the top ten carry roughly 3%. The germline V gene has CDR1 MDHEN and CDR2 SYDVKM. The CDR3 runs 11 residues. Trimming took 2 bases from V and 13 from J; bases not matched to a gene: 4. Sequenced material: blood. The sequence was obtained from a woman aged 40-49 years with Graves' ophthalmopathy. The rearrangement links TRBV28 to TRBJ2-5; 7 bases align to TRBD2. CDR3 loop: CASSLGGGVYF. The CDR3 DNA reads TGTGCCAGCAGTTTAGGGGGGGGGGTGTACTTC.